This T cell receptor (beta chain) comes out of a study of blood T cell repertoires in COVID-19. As for the study in general: Spain, Italy and the United States supplied samples that represented acute and convalescent COVID-19. T cells, B-cell-depleted T cells, or PBMCs supplied cDNA or gDNA.

Per the germline V gene, CDR1 is MNHEY and CDR2 is SVGAGI. CDR3 size: 13 residues. The germline V and J ends were trimmed by 6 bases and 6 bases, with 9 bases remaining between them. In the original workflow: Researchers report that nucleated cell counts were estimated from reference gene primer amplification. TCRdb's copy holds only in-frame clones and misses some; the assay was immunoSEQ multiplex PCR. Clonal size and the V and J genes are those of that table, whereas D and trimming came from the DNA. The sample records 210,000 or so clones, 88% being singletons. The chain links TRBV6-5 to TRBJ1-6, with D perhaps TRBD1 (5 bases). The TCR sequence derives from a woman in her sixties or seventies with acute or convalescent COVID-19. Input material: peripheral blood. For the CDR3, the DNA is TGTGCCAGCAGCAGGGTAGTTAATTCACCCCTCCACTTT. Its translation: CASSRVVNSPLHF.